This is a list of T cell receptor beta chains from one sample in a study of T cells after posttransplantation cyclophosphamide. Profiling relied on immunoSEQ multiplex PCR, and the TCRdb table lists in-frame clones only, not all of them. Among some 61,000 clones listed, roughly 93% were seen once. The sample taken for sequencing was PBMCs. The receptors were sampled from a woman aged 25 to 39 in good health and a related stem cell transplant donor. Each CDR3 is given with its conserved first and last residue. Each record gives: J gene, D gene, clone size, CDR3 length, V gene, CDR3 DNA, CDR3 protein. The D gene is left open where the match is weak. Only part of the rows carry a size: once, few, many, or a class if the clone is expanded.

>TRBJ2-2|-|-|13|TRBV11-3
TGTGCCAGCAGCCTAGGGACTTTCGGGGAGCTGTTTTTT
CASSLGTFGELFF
>TRBJ2-1|-|-|12|TRBV11-3
TGTGCCAGCAGTCAACAGCGAGATGAGCAGTTCTTC
CASSQQRDEQFF
>TRBJ2-2|TRBD2|-|19|TRBV7-9
TGTGCCAGCAGCCGTACGCAACTAATAGCGGGGGAACGGACCGGGGAGCTGTTTTTT
CASSRTQLIAGERTGELFF
>TRBJ2-2|-|-|13|TRBV5-1
TGCGCCAGCAGCTTGATACCTGGCGGGGAGCTGTTTTTT
CASSLIPGGELFF
>TRBJ1-6|-|once|15|TRBV15
TGTGCCACCAGCAGAGATCCAGGGAGAATTTCACCCCTCCACTTT
CATSRDPGRISPLHF
>TRBJ2-1|-|-|14|TRBV9
TGTGCCAGCAGTTCCCGACTAGGGAACAATGAGCAGTTCTTC
CASSSRLGNNEQFF
>TRBJ2-4|TRBD2|-|17|TRBV4-1
TGCGCCAGCAGCCAAGTCGGACTAGCTACGGTCAAAAACATTCAGTACTTC
CASSQVGLATVKNIQYF
>TRBJ2-7|TRBD1|-|15|TRBV19
TGTGCCAGTAGTATAGTCGGGACAGGGGATTACGAGCAGTACTTC
CASSIVGTGDYEQYF
>TRBJ2-3|TRBD1|-|15|TRBV18
TGTGCCAGCTCCCCAGGACAGGGTTTAACAGATACGCAGTATTTT
CASSPGQGLTDTQYF
>TRBJ1-1|-|-|14|TRBV29-1
TGCAGCGTTGATTTATTATCCGGGAACACTGAAGCTTTCTTT
CSVDLLSGNTEAFF
>TRBJ1-1|-|-|13|TRBV29-1
TGCAGCTGCGACGGGGTAAGTGACACTGAAGCTTTCTTT
CSCDGVSDTEAFF
>TRBJ2-7|-|-|15|TRBV5-4
TGTGCCAGCAGCTTGGGGCCCTCTCCAGACTACGAGCAGTACTTC
CASSLGPSPDYEQYF
>TRBJ1-3|TRBD1|-|16|TRBV5-1
TGCGCCAGCAGCCGAGAAACAGGGGGCTCTGGAAACACCATATATTTT
CASSRETGGSGNTIYF
>TRBJ1-1|-|-|14|TRBV9
TGTGCCAGCAGCGCCCAGGGCTGGGACACTGAAGCTTTCTTT
CASSAQGWDTEAFF
>TRBJ2-7|-|-|17|TRBV7-9
TGTGCCAGCAGCTCCGAAGACAGGCAACGTTCAGGCTACGAGCAGTACTTC
CASSSEDRQRSGYEQYF
>TRBJ1-5|-|-|15|TRBV21-1
TGTGCCAGCAGCCAAAAGATTCAGGGGAATCAGCCCCAGCATTTT
CASSQKIQGNQPQHF
>TRBJ1-2|-|-|16|TRBV19
TGTGCCAGTAGTCCTCAGGGCCGGGAGACACGCTATGGCTACACCTTC
CASSPQGRETRYGYTF
>TRBJ2-3|TRBD2|-|17|TRBV30
TGTGCCTGGAGTCCAACCCGGACTAGCGGGGGGTCAGATACGCAGTATTTT
CAWSPTRTSGGSDTQYF
>TRBJ1-2|-|-|15|TRBV5-1
TGCGCCAGCAGCCCGGTGGCAGGTGGGACCTATGGCTACACCTTC
CASSPVAGGTYGYTF
>TRBJ2-7|-|-|13|TRBV29-1
TGCAGCGTGGCCTTGGGAAGTGCCTACGAGCAGTACTTC
CSVALGSAYEQYF
>TRBJ1-1|-|-|13|TRBV29-1
TGCAGCGGTGCAATCAACATGAACACTGAAGCTTTCTTT
CSGAINMNTEAFF
>TRBJ1-2|-|-|11|TRBV19
TGTGCCAGTAGTATCCCCTATGGCTACACCTTC
CASSIPYGYTF
>TRBJ2-7|TRBD2|-|16|TRBV13
TGTGCCAGCAGGCCTAACGGGACTAGCGGGTCCTACGAGCAGTACTTC
CASRPNGTSGSYEQYF
>TRBJ1-6|-|-|13|TRBV9
TGTGCCAGCAGCGCTACGGGGCATTCACCCCTCCACTTT
CASSATGHSPLHF
>TRBJ1-4|-|-|14|TRBV7-2
TGTGCCAGCAGCTTAGGGGGTTTGAGCGAAAAACTGTTTTTT
CASSLGGLSEKLFF
>TRBJ2-1|-|-|15|TRBV4-1
TGCGCCAGCAGCCAAGATACGGGCAGTTACAATGAGCAGTTCTTC
CASSQDTGSYNEQFF
>TRBJ2-1|TRBD2|-|13|TRBV7-3
TGTGCCGGCCGGGGGGGCCCCGTGAATGAGCAGTTCTTC
CAGRGGPVNEQFF
>TRBJ1-1|-|-|13|TRBV2
TGTGCCAGCAGTTCTCGTTTAAACACTGAAGCTTTCTTT
CASSSRLNTEAFF
>TRBJ1-2|TRBD1|-|13|TRBV2
TGTGCCAGCAGGGGGGACAGGGTGGCTGGCTACACCTTC
CASRGDRVAGYTF
>TRBJ2-1|-|-|12|TRBV25-1
TGTGCCAGCAGTTCAGAAGTTCCGGGGCAGTTCTTC
CASSSEVPGQFF
>TRBJ1-2|-|-|16|TRBV6-1
TGTGCCAGCAGTGATCCGACAGTGATCCCCTCCTATGGCTACACCTTC
CASSDPTVIPSYGYTF
>TRBJ1-1|-|-|17|TRBV4-1
TGCGCCAGCAGCCAAGGGTTAAGGGGGGGAAAGAACACTGAAGCTTTCTTT
CASSQGLRGGKNTEAFF
>TRBJ2-1|-|medium-sized|14|TRBV7-3
TGTGCCAGCAGCCAAGACCAGCCCGGGGATGAGCAGTTCTTC
CASSQDQPGDEQFF